This T cell receptor (beta chain) comes out of a study of beta chain features in type 1 diabetes. The investigators reverse transcribed all of the isolated RNA, so they sequenced expressed TCRB transcripts. Using immunoSEQ multiplex PCR, the repertoire was profiled, and TCRdb retains in-frame clones only, with some absent. The sample contains tens of thousands of clones, around half of which appear only once. Sorting of CD4+ naive, central memory, regulatory and stem cell-like memory cells was performed via CD45RO/CCR7/CD25/CD127/CD95/CD27. The germline V gene has CDR1 SGDLS and CDR2 YYNGEE. The CDR3 contains 12 residues. V was shortened by 0 bases and J by 8 bases, with 6 bases between the two germline ends. Study observations and caveats: More deletions and fewer insertions at VDJ junctions were seen in type 1 diabetes patients. For Type 1 diabetes patients, all four CD4+ subsets carried TCRB CDR3s that were moderately but significantly shorter. Across patients, naive, central memory and Treg TCRB repertoires exhibited apparently greater similarity than was observed across healthy donors.

About this clone: What it binds is unknown.

The genes are TRBV9 and TRBJ2-1, with D perhaps matching TRBD2 (6 bases). Specimen: Tregs from blood. This clonotype was sampled from a woman in her thirties or forties with type 1 diabetes. The CDR3 DNA follows: TGTGCCAGCAGCGTAGGGAGGGATGAGCAGTTCTTC. Protein sequence: CASSVGRDEQFF.